One sample yielded the 25 T cell receptor beta chains listed below, sequenced in a study of shared clonotypes between healthy human individuals. TCRdb's table, derived via immunoSEQ multiplex PCR, lists solely in-frame clones and lacks some. Here the sample spans some 680,000 clones, about three quarters being singletons. Material for sequencing was memory CD4+ T cells sorted from blood. The subset: CD45RA-negative fraction. The receptors here all came from a woman aged 25 to 39 in good health.

This chain links TRBV5-1 with TRBJ2-2, with 9 bases that match TRBD1. V lost 4 bases to trimming and J lost 5 bases; unmatched junction nucleotides: 6. Germline V CDR1 and CDR2: SGHRS, YFSETQ. This CDR3 spans 15 amino acids. This CDR3 reads CASSRGTGYTGELFF. DNA for the CDR3: TGCGCCAGCAGCCGAGGGACAGGGTATACCGGGGAGCTGTTTTTT.

The chain combines TRBV18 with TRBJ1-1; D unresolved. Per the germline V gene, CDR1 is KGHSH and CDR2 is LQKENI. V lost 5 bases to trimming and J lost 0 bases, with 10 bases between them. The length of the CDR3 is 14 residues. CDR3 coding DNA: TGTGCCAGCTCAAGATCGACGGTGAACACTGAAGCTTTCTTT. It translates to CASSRSTVNTEAFF. The full variable domain, its missing parts supplied by reference TRBV18 and TRBJ1-1, is NAGVMQNPRHLVRRRGQEARLRCSPMKGHSHVYWYRQLPEEGLKFMVYLQKENIIDESGMPKERFSAEFPKEGPSILRIQQVVRGDSAAYFCASSRSTVNTEAFFGQGTRLTVV.

V and J are TRBV6-5 and TRBJ1-4, with D perhaps TRBD1 (5 bases). The CDR3 is 13 residues long. Germline V gene sequence: CDR1 MNHEY, CDR2 SVGAGI. V was trimmed by 6 bases and J by 4 bases, leaving 9 bases between them. The CDR3 reads CASSRRDNEKLFF. CDR3 bases: TGTGCCAGCAGCCGCAGGGATAATGAAAAACTGTTTTTT.

The chain links TRBV27 to TRBJ1-2; TRBD1 agrees at 7 bases. There are 20 residues in the CDR3. V was clipped by 5 bases and J by 3 bases; unmatched bases: 24. Germline V gene sequence: CDR1 MNHEY, CDR2 SMNVEV (reference sequence). The CDR3 nucleotides are TGTGCCAGCAGTCCCCATAACCCACCCGCGACAGGGATCATCCACTATGGCTACACCTTC. The encoded protein is CASSPHNPPATGIIHYGYTF.

The chain employs TRBV4-1 and TRBJ2-5, with no clear D. Germline V gives CDR1 MGHRA, CDR2 YSYEKL. This CDR3 contains 14 residues. Trimming stripped 4 bases from V and 2 bases from J, with 11 bases between. CDR3 residues: CASSPPWQQETQYF. Written as DNA, the CDR3 is TGCGCCAGCAGCCCCCCATGGCAGCAAGAGACCCAGTACTTC.

The genes are TRBV11-2 and TRBJ2-2; 12 nucleotides line up with TRBD2. Germline V gives CDR1 SGHAT, CDR2 FQNNGV. J was trimmed by 4 bases and V by 8 bases; bases with no gene match: 11. This CDR3 is built from 17 residues. DNA for the CDR3: TGTGCCAGCCAATTTCGACTAGCGGGAGATGTCACCGGGGAGCTGTTTTTT. Its translation: CASQFRLAGDVTGELFF.

The rearrangement uses TRBV4-1 and TRBJ2-1; TRBD2 might be the D (6 bases). The V and J ends lost 1 base and 10 bases respectively, with 17 bases between them. The CDR3 totals 15 residues. Germline assignment: CDR1 MGHRA and CDR2 YSYEKL. CDR3 in DNA: TGCGCCAGCAGCCAAGGTGGCGCGGGATCACAGGAGCAGTTCTTC. Encoded protein: CASSQGGAGSQEQFF.

This chain uses TRBV6-5 with TRBJ1-2, with 9 nucleotides matching TRBD1. There are 15 residues in the CDR3. Germline V gene data show CDR1 as MNHEY and CDR2 as SVGAGI. The V and J ends lost 5 bases and 8 bases, in that order; junction bases with no gene match: 12. The CDR3 region is CASSPTSGQGSGYTF. For the CDR3, the DNA is TGTGCCAGCAGTCCGACATCCGGACAGGGGTCGGGCTACACCTTC.

This chain joins TRBV6-1 and TRBJ1-5, with D perhaps TRBD1 (5 bases). CDR3 length equals 13 residues. V lost 2 bases to trimming and J lost 7 bases, with 9 bases between them. Germline CDR1 is MNHNS and CDR2 is SASEGT. Here the CDR3 reads CASSEQGKQPQHF. The CDR3 DNA reads as TGTGCCAGCAGTGAACAGGGAAAACAGCCCCAGCATTTT.

The chain uses TRBV2 and TRBJ1-2; D not resolved. Germline loops: CDR1 SNHLY, CDR2 FYNNEI. Trimming stripped 2 bases from V and 6 bases from J, with 13 bases between. This CDR3 spans 14 amino acids. CDR3 in DNA: TGTGCCAGCAGTGAATTACAGACTGAGAATGGCTACACCTTC. Protein: CASSELQTENGYTF.

The rearrangement uses TRBV11-2 and TRBJ1-3; D is unclear. Trimming removed 1 base from V and 0 bases from J, with 4 bases in between. Germline-derived CDR1 and CDR2 are SGHAT and FQNNGV. The CDR3 runs to 14 residues. The CDR3 region has the DNA TGTGCCAGCAGCTTAGGGGGCTCTGGAAACACCATATATTTT. Translated, it gives CASSLGGSGNTIYF. Variable domain in full (rest from reference TRBV11-2 and TRBJ1-3): EAGVAQSPRYKIIEKRQSVAFWCNPISGHATLYWYQQILGQGPKLLIQFQNNGVVDDSQLPKDRFSAERLKGVDSTLKIQPAKLEDSAVYLCASSLGGSGNTIYFGEGSWLTVV.

The rearrangement links TRBV5-4 to TRBJ1-3; D call uncertain. The ends were cut back, 1 base at V and 4 bases at J, with 3 bases in the middle. Germline V gene data show CDR1 as SGHNT and CDR2 as YYREEE (reference sequence). This CDR3 contains 12 residues. The CDR3 sequence is CASSLSGNTIYF. CDR3 sequence (DNA): TGTGCCAGCAGCTTGTCGGGAAACACCATATATTTT. Filled out from reference TRBV5-4 and TRBJ1-3, the complete variable domain reads ETGVTQSPTHLIKTRGQQVTLRCSSQSGHNTVSWYQQALGQGPQFIFQYYREEENGRGNFPPRFSGLQFPNYSSELNVNALELDDSALYLCASSLSGNTIYFGEGSWLTVV.

This chain connects TRBV15 to TRBJ2-5, with D unclear. Germline assignment: CDR1 LNHNV and CDR2 YYDKDF (reference sequence). V was shortened by 0 bases and J by 5 bases, with 16 bases between the two germline ends. The CDR3 is 16 residues long. In DNA form, the CDR3 reads TGTGCCACCAGCAGAGACGTGCCGAAGATGTGGGAGACCCAGTACTTC. Its protein product is CATSRDVPKMWETQYF.

The J gene is TRBJ2-5, the V gene TRBV18; D is tentatively TRBD1 or TRBD2 (5 bases each). V lost 1 base and J lost 5, with 17 bases in between. Germline V lookup: CDR1 KGHSH, CDR2 LQKENI. The CDR3 runs to 16 residues. The CDR3 is CASSPLRGTPRETQYF. The CDR3 nucleotides are TGTGCCAGCTCACCACTTCGTGGGACCCCTAGGGAGACCCAGTACTTC. Full variable domain (missing parts from reference TRBV18 and TRBJ2-5): NAGVMQNPRHLVRRRGQEARLRCSPMKGHSHVYWYRQLPEEGLKFMVYLQKENIIDESGMPKERFSAEFPKEGPSILRIQQVVRGDSAAYFCASSPLRGTPRETQYFGPGTRLLVL.

The chain recombines TRBV2 with TRBJ1-4; D gene ambiguous. The CDR3 has 11 amino acids. Per the germline V gene, CDR1 is SNHLY and CDR2 is FYNNEI. Trimming cost V 11 bases and J 5 bases, with 9 bases left between them. CDR3 DNA sequence: TGTGCCGCCAAGGGCAATGAAAAACTGTTTTTT. Encoded protein: CAAKGNEKLFF.

This chain links TRBV5-6 with TRBJ2-5; TRBD1 matches at 8 bases. Germline V gene data show CDR1 as SGHDT and CDR2 as YYEEEE. V lost 3 bases, J lost 5 bases, and 6 bases stayed unmatched. CDR3 length equals 14 residues. CDR3 sequence reads: CASSSRQGSETQYF. DNA for the CDR3: TGTGCCAGCAGCTCTCGACAGGGGAGTGAGACCCAGTACTTC.

This clone was recorded once. The chain links TRBV5-1 to TRBJ2-7; 7 bases align to TRBD2. Germline CDR1 reads SGHRS; CDR2 reads YFSETQ. J lost 0 bases, V lost 4 bases, and 4 bases had no gene match. The CDR3 totals 14 residues. The CDR3 loop is CASSPSGISYEQYF. The CDR3 DNA sequence: TGCGCCAGCAGCCCGAGCGGGATCTCCTACGAGCAGTACTTC.

The chain has TRBV27 and TRBJ1-4; no definite D call. This CDR3 comprises 15 residues. Between the trimmed V and J ends, which lost 3 bases and 5 bases, there was a span of 13 bases. Germline CDR1 is MNHEY and CDR2 is SMNVEV (reference sequence). CDR3 residues: CASSFSRNPNEKLFF. CDR3 bases: TGTGCCAGCAGTTTTTCCAGGAACCCCAATGAAAAACTGTTTTTT.

The rearrangement uses TRBV5-6 and TRBJ2-6; D unclear. Per germline, CDR1 SGHDT and CDR2 YYEEEE. There are 15 residues in the CDR3. Trimming removed 0 bases at V and 3 bases at J, with 7 bases between. In DNA, the CDR3 is TGTGCCAGCAGCTTGGTGGCTTTTGGGGCCAACGTCCTGACTTTC. The encoded protein is CASSLVAFGANVLTF.

The chain joins TRBV19 to TRBJ2-3; 7 bases align to TRBD2. Germline V lookup: CDR1 LNHDA, CDR2 SQIVND (reference sequence). The CDR3 totals 19 residues. Trimming removed 0 bases from V and 1 base from J; junction bases left unmatched: 13. The CDR3 DNA follows: TGTGCCAGTAGTATAGACGGCGCGGGAGTTAACGGGCGCACAGATACGCAGTATTTT. Protein sequence: CASSIDGAGVNGRTDTQYF.

The rearrangement links TRBV28 to TRBJ2-3; D not certain. Trimming took 5 bases from V and 2 from J, leaving 8 bases between them. The CDR3 contains 13 residues. Looked up from germline, CDR1 is MDHEN and CDR2 is SYDVKM. The CDR3 here is CASSTGPTDTQYF. Written as DNA, the CDR3 is TGTGCCAGCAGTACCGGACCCACAGATACGCAGTATTTT.

This chain joins TRBV5-1 and TRBJ2-7; D might be TRBD1 (6 bases). Germline V CDR1 and CDR2: SGHRS, YFSETQ. V gave up 7 bases and J gave up 2 bases, with 13 bases separating them. CDR3 length equals 13 residues. CDR3 sequence (DNA): TGCGCCAGCGGGTCGGCAGGGGCCTACGAGCAGTACTTC. Translation: CASGSAGAYEQYF.

This CDR3 is CASSRGTSGRRSYNEQFF. CDR3 in DNA: TGTGCCAGCAGCCGAGGGACTAGCGGGAGAAGGTCCTACAATGAGCAGTTCTTC. The chain recombines TRBV7-8 with TRBJ2-1; 14 nucleotides line up with TRBD2. V lost 5 bases and J lost 1; bases outside the gene matches: 7. This CDR3 has 18 amino acids. Germline V gene sequence: CDR1 SGHVS, CDR2 FQNEAQ.

The rearrangement links TRBV9 to TRBJ2-3; 8 nucleotides match TRBD2. The germline gives CDR1 SGDLS, CDR2 YYNGEE. The CDR3 is 16 amino acids. V shed 4 bases, J shed 5 bases, and the junction held 12 bases outside the gene matches. The CDR3 sequence is CASSQREQAGQDTQYF. The CDR3 nucleotides read TGTGCCAGCAGCCAGCGGGAGCAAGCGGGACAAGATACGCAGTATTTT.

V gene TRBV7-4 combines with J gene TRBJ1-4; 8 bases agree with TRBD1. Germline assignment: CDR1 SGHVT and CDR2 SQSDAQ. V trimming: 9 bases; J trimming: 8 bases; junction bases outside the gene matches: 2. The CDR3 consists of 11 residues. CDR3: CARQGVEKLFF. The CDR3 nucleotides are TGTGCCAGACAGGGGGTCGAAAAACTGTTTTTT.